This entry is about one T cell receptor (beta chain). What antigen it recognizes has not been identified. No much larger clone is present one base from it, and per-base qualities are unavailable. Library generation was performed with 5' RACE. Sequencing instrument: Illumina HiSeq 2500. The second PCR ran for roughly 7 to 11 cycles and used a J-beta primer mix along with a sample-barcoded 5' primer. Each TCR beta cDNA molecule received a unique molecular identifier from a template-switch 5' adaptor carrying 12 random nucleotides. Each sample yielded at least 3 million CDR3-containing paired-end reads. The Mint cDNA synthesis kit, primed by a TRBC-specific oligonucleotide, was used to synthesize first-strand cDNA from all RNA. All cDNA was treated with uracil-DNA glycosylase and then went through a first 18-cycle PCR with the universal primers M1SS and BC2_uni_R. The paper's data handling went like this. Normalization of each sample was performed by random selection of 1 million high-quality reads, each carrying a distinct molecular identifier. Instead of being binned into consensus sequences, reads that shared molecular identifiers were thrown out. MiTCR, run with a Q25 quality threshold and the strictest error-elimination algorithm, handled CDR3 identification, clonotype clustering and error correction. A nonparametric unseen species model with Euler transformation was used to estimate lower-bound total TCR beta diversity. Through fastp at Q25 and MiXCR, TCRdb rebuilt clones from the public reads, retaining in-frame beta chains. Identical CDR3 proteins give one entry, which carries the most common genes and DNA. What appears here as the V and J calls and clone size reflects TCRdb's work, not the paper's. A total of about 1.5 million distinct CDR3 sequences appear in this sample, around 40% of them only once. The ten largest clones add up to just over 4% of the sample.

This record comes from a study of blood T cells in healthy people across ages (dated by TCRdb to between 2015 and 2016). Study-wide context: Template switching captured roughly one uniquely barcoded TCR beta cDNA molecule per two T cells in model experiments. To track age-related changes in TCR beta repertoire diversity, the study relied on deep sequencing normalized with unique cDNA molecular identifiers. The donors were split into four age groups: young (average around 15 years), middle-aged (nearly 40), aged (around 67) and long-lived (approximately 80). To avoid experimental bias, donors of different ages were randomly spread across the sequencing lanes. Two additional independent replicas of 1 million unique cDNA reads from the same blood draw were analyzed for two donors (one aged 18 to 30 and one aged 80 or older).

The donors were roughly 40 Caucasian individuals from Russia, aged roughly 6 to 100 years, who were systemically healthy. Each donor gave roughly 9 milliliters of peripheral blood, drawn into EDTA-treated Vacutainer tubes. Ficoll-Paque density-gradient centrifugation was used to isolate PBMCs, with at least 6.5 million obtained per sample. Trizol reagent was used to extract total RNA from PBMCs, with at least 6 micrograms per sample. The percentages of naive CD45RAhigh/CD27high T cells were determined by flow cytometry on a PBMC aliquot from every donor. CDR1 and CDR2, per the germline V gene, are MNHEY and SVGEGT. V gives up 5 bases and J gives up 1 base, and the segment between their germline ends measures 19 bases. From the cysteine up to the phenylalanine, the CDR3 has a length of 17 residues. Only the CDR3 part of the read is kept: 51 bases, read in frame from the first base. Results the study describes overall, beyond this receptor: Estimates of total diversity from one million sequenced T cells were regarded as lower bounds and underestimates. Bulk unsorted PBMC profiling prevented conclusive comparison of naive and antigen-experienced compartments. The CMV infection status of donors was not known, potentially confounding age-related changes in expanded clonotypes. As age increased, observed TCR beta diversity per million T cells dropped in a roughly linear way, and a significant reduction was already evident by age about 40. A strong correlation was found between observed TCR beta diversity and the percentage of naive T cells measured by flow cytometry. Compared with the aged group, the long-lived group had more naive CD4+ T cells, fewer expanded clones and increased TCR diversity, a pattern suggesting age selection.

Input material: blood. This clonotype was sampled from a woman younger than 35 in good health. The rearrangement combines TRBV6-2 or TRBV6-3 with TRBJ2-3; 5 matching bases give a weak D call of TRBD1. The CDR3 sequence is CASSPLDSLVGTDTQYF. The bases read TGTGCCAGCAGTCCCCTCGACAGTCTAGTCGGCACAGATACGCAGTATTTT.